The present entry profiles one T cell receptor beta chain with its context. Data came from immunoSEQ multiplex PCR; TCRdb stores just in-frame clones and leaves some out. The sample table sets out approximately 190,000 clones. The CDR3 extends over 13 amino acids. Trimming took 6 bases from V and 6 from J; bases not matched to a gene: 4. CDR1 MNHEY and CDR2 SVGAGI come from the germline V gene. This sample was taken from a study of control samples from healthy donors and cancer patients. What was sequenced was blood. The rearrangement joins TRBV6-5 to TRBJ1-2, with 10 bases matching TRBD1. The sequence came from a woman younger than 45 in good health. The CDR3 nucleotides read TGTGCCAGCAGGCTCGGGACAGGGGATGGCTACACCTTC. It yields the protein CASRLGTGDGYTF.